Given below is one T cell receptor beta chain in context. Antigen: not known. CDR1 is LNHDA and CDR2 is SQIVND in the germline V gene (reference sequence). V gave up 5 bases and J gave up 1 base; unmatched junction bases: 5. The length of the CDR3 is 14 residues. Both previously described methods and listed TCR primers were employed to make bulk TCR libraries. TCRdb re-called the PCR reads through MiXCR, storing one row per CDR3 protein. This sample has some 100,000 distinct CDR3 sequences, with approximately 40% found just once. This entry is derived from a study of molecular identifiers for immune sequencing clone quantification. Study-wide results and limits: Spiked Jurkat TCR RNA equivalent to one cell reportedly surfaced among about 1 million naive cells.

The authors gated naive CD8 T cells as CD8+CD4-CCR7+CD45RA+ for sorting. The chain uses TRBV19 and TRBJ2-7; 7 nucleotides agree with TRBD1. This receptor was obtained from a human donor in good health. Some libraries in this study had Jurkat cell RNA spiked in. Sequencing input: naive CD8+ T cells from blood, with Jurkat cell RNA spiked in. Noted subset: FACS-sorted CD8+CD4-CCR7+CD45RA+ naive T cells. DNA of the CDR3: TGTGCCAGTAGTCAAACAGGGGATTCCTACGAGCAGTACTTC. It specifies CASSQTGDSYEQYF. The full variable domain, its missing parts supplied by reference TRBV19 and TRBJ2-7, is DGGITQSPKYLFRKEGQNVTLSCEQNLNHDAMYWYRQDPGQGLRLIYYSQIVNDFQKGDIAEGYSVSREKKESFPLTVTSAQKNPTAFYLCASSQTGDSYEQYFGPGTRLTVT.